This record concerns one T cell receptor (beta chain) sequence. Its cognate antigen is unknown. This entry is derived from a study of cytomegalovirus exposure and HLA in healthy donors. General observations from the study: From TCR beta sequences, most subjects' HLA-A and HLA-B alleles were reportedly predicted accurately. CMV serostatus was the only recorded immune exposure for donors. Productive rates of about 87% or about 30% were seen for most TCR beta V segments in an earlier analysis.

PCR amplification relied on 60 Vbeta primers (plus 13 Jbeta primers). Only in-frame clones appear in the TCRdb table, and some are missing; sequencing was by immunoSEQ multiplex PCR. The sample records more than 80,000 clones, about 85% being singletons. V was clipped by 6 bases and J by 7 bases; unmatched bases: 9. Germline values: CDR1 MNHNS, CDR2 SASEGT. The CDR3 is made up of 15 amino acids. This receptor was identified in a girl aged 2-10 years in good health and CMV-seropositive. The chain links TRBV6-1 to TRBJ2-1, with 10 positions matching TRBD1. Sequencing input: PBMCs. CDR3 protein: CASRRGQGSWNEQFF. DNA of the CDR3: TGTGCCAGCAGGAGGGGACAGGGGTCCTGGAATGAGCAGTTCTTC.